The 14 T cell receptor beta chains below all came from one sample that was sequenced in a study of early T cells in non-severe SARS-CoV-2 infection. TCRdb recomputed calls from the 5' RACE reads with MiXCR, one row per CDR3 protein. The sample contains about 56,000 distinct CDR3 sequences, over 13% of which appear only once. Here the sequenced sample was whole blood, taken at baseline. The source is an adult who was a healthcare worker with PCR-confirmed SARS-CoV-2 infection or an uninfected control (not recorded which).

This clonotype was recorded a few times. The V and J genes are TRBV5-3 and TRBJ2-2; 7 nucleotides match TRBD1. TRBV5-3 is an ORF for which the function is uncertain. V lost 4 bases, J lost 2 bases, and 5 bases stayed unmatched. CDR3 length: 15 residues. The CDR3 DNA sequence: TGTGCCAGAAGCACGGACAGGAAAAACACCGGGGAGCTGTTTTTT. This translates into CARSTDRKNTGELFF.

J is TRBJ2-7 and V is TRBV28; 11 positions agree with TRBD1. V lost 5 bases, J lost 5 bases, and 8 bases stayed unmatched. Looked up from germline, CDR1 is MDHEN and CDR2 is SYDVKM. This CDR3 spans 15 amino acids. In DNA, the CDR3 is TGTGCCAGCAGTCCGGGACAGGGGGTGAGGAACGAGCAGTACTTC. Protein: CASSPGQGVRNEQYF.

The rearrangement joins TRBV9 to TRBJ2-7; no reliable D call. V lost 2 bases, J lost 3 bases, and 6 bases lay in between. Germline CDR1 SGDLS, CDR2 YYNGEE. CDR3 length: 12 residues. The CDR3 loop reads CASSVSFYEQYF. The CDR3 nucleotides read TGTGCCAGCAGCGTTAGTTTCTACGAGCAGTACTTC.

This rearrangement joins TRBV20-1 to TRBJ2-3; 10 bases match TRBD2. The CDR3 runs 14 residues. Germline V gives CDR1 DFQATT, CDR2 SNEGSKA (reference sequence). Trimming cost V 1 base and J 5 bases; bases outside gene matches: 3. Here the CDR3 DNA reads TGCAGTGCTAGAGCTACTAGCGGGGTAGATACGCAGTATTTT. Protein sequence: CSARATSGVDTQYF.

The table lists this clonotype with many counts. The J gene is TRBJ1-1, the V gene TRBV30, with TRBD1 as a possible D gene (5 bases). Germline V gives CDR1 GTSNPN, CDR2 SVGIG (reference sequence). Trimming removed 0 bases from V and 2 bases from J, with 13 bases in between. There are 15 residues in the CDR3. The CDR3 DNA reads TGTGCCTGGAGTGTGAGGGGTGGAGGAAACACTGAAGCTTTCTTT. It specifies CAWSVRGGGNTEAFF.

This clonotype was seen ten or more times. The rearrangement uses TRBV28 and TRBJ1-4, with 7 bases aligning to TRBD1. This CDR3 is built from 15 residues. Losses at the gene ends were 8 bases for V and 0 bases for J; bases not matched to a gene: 6. Germline V CDR1 and CDR2: MDHEN, SYDVKM. DNA for the CDR3: TGTGCCAGCGCCGCAGGGGGAGCAACTAATGAAAAACTGTTTTTT. The encoded protein is CASAAGGATNEKLFF.

The CDR3 DNA reads as TGCAGTGCTAGGAGCAGGTCAGATACGCAGTATTTT. Translating it yields CSARSRSDTQYF. V is TRBV20-1 and J is TRBJ2-3; D gene unclear. There are 12 residues in the CDR3. The germline V gene encodes CDR1 DFQATT and CDR2 SNEGSKA (reference sequence). V lost 3 bases and J 4 bases, leaving 8 bases between the germline ends.

This clonotype was observed a handful of times. V usage is TRBV5-1 and J usage is TRBJ2-7, with 8 bases identical to TRBD1. CDR3 size: 15 residues. Germline V lookup: CDR1 SGHRS, CDR2 YFSETQ. V gave up 4 bases and J gave up 3 bases; unmatched junction bases: 9. The DNA for the CDR3 is TGCGCCAGCAGCCCCGGACAGGGAGGCGTCTACGAGCAGTACTTC. Its translation: CASSPGQGGVYEQYF.

This chain uses TRBV14 with TRBJ2-3; D call uncertain. V was pared by 4 bases and J by 4 bases, with 6 bases between. Germline V gives CDR1 SGHDN, CDR2 FVKESK. CDR3 length: 12 residues. In nucleotides, the CDR3 is TGTGCCAGCAGCCGGAGCGCAGATACGCAGTATTTT. This translates into CASSRSADTQYF.

This clonotype was found a few times. This chain connects TRBV20-1 to TRBJ2-2; D perhaps matches TRBD2 (5 bases). Germline CDR1 is DFQATT and CDR2 is SNEGSKA (reference sequence). The CDR3 loop spans 14 amino acids. V lost 4 bases and J 3 bases, leaving 12 bases between the germline ends. CDR3 nucleotides: TGCAGTGCTAAGGACGAGAGGGACACCGGGGAGCTGTTTTTT. Amino acids: CSAKDERDTGELFF.

To note about this clonotype: A read error may be the cause here, since a much bigger clone is one base away. The V gene is TRBV21-1, the J gene TRBJ2-7. TRBV21-1 is reported as a pseudogene. This CDR3 contains 12 residues. CDR3 sequence (DNA): TGTGCCAGCAGCACCAGTTTCCACGGGCAGTACTTC. This codes for CASSTSFHGQYF.

This clonotype showed up just a few times. The CDR3 sequence: CASSLSGGLLISANEKLFF. The DNA of the CDR3 is TGTGCCAGTAGTCTGTCAGGGGGACTTTTGATCTCCGCCAATGAAAAACTGTTTTTT. V and J are TRBV19 and TRBJ1-4; TRBD1 matches 7 bases. Trimming removed 5 bases from V and 5 bases from J; junction bases left unmatched: 20. The CDR3 extends over 19 amino acids. Germline V lookup: CDR1 LNHDA, CDR2 SQIVND (reference sequence).

The rearrangement links TRBV12-3 or TRBV12-4 to TRBJ2-7; D remains ambiguous. Deletions cut 6 bases from V and 6 bases from J, with 12 bases between. This CDR3 is built from 12 residues. The CDR3 bases are TGTGCCAGCAGCTACTACCCGGCCGAGCAGTACTTC. This codes for CASSYYPAEQYF.

This clonotype occurred many times. The chain employs TRBV12-3 or TRBV12-4 and TRBJ1-6; D remains unclear. The CDR3 runs to 14 residues. The V and J ends lost 2 bases and 6 bases respectively, with 8 bases between them. CDR3 DNA: TGTGCCAGCAGTTTACGGCAGGTTAATTCACCCCTCCACTTT. This sequence encodes CASSLRQVNSPLHF.